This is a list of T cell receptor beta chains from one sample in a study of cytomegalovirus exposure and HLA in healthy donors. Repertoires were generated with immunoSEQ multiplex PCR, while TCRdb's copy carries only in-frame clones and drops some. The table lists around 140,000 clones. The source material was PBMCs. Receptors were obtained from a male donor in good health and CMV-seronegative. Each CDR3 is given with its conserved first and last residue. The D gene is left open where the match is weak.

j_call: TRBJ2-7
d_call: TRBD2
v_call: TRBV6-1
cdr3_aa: CASSEAGGDSYEQYF
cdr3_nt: TGTGCCAGCAGTGAAGCGGGGGGGGACTCCTACGAGCAGTACTTC

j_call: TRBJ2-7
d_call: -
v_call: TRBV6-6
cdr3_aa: CASTPGVRLYEQYF
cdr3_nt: TGTGCCAGCACACCGGGAGTGAGGCTCTACGAGCAGTACTTC

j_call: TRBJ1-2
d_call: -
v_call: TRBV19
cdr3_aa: CASSIGDTGYGYTF
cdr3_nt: TGTGCCAGTAGTATAGGGGACACCGGATATGGCTACACCTTC

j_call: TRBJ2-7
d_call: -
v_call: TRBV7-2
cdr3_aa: CASSLDVTGSFNEQYF
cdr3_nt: TGTGCCAGCAGCTTAGACGTAACAGGGAGTTTCAACGAGCAGTACTTC

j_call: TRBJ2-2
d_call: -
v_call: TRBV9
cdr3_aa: CASSPYLYTGELFF
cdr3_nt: TGTGCCAGCAGCCCCTATCTCTACACCGGGGAGCTGTTTTTT

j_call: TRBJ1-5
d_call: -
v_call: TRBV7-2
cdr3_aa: CASSLNSNQPQHF
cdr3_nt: TGTGCCAGCAGCCTAAATAGCAATCAGCCCCAGCATTTT

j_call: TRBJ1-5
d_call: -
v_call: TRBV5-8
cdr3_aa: CASLREGNQPQHF
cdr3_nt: TGTGCCAGTTTGAGGGAGGGGAATCAGCCCCAGCATTTT

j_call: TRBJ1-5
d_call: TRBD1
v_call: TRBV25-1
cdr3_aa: CASSGQGSDQPQHF
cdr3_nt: TGTGCCAGCAGTGGACAGGGATCAGATCAGCCCCAGCATTTT

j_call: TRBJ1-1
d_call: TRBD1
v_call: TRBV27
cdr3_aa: CASSSWTGRNTEAFF
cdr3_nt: TGTGCCAGCAGTTCCTGGACAGGGAGGAACACTGAAGCTTTCTTT

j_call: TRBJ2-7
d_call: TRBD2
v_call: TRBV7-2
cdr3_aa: CASSLGRENEQYF
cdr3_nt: TGTGCCAGCAGCTTAGGGCGGGAGAACGAGCAGTACTTC

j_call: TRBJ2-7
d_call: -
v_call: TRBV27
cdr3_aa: CASSFLGGYEQYF
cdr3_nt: TGTGCCAGCAGTTTCCTGGGGGGCTACGAGCAGTACTTC

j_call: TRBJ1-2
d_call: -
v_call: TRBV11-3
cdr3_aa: CASSLDGYDGYTF
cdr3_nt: TGTGCCAGCAGCTTAGACGGGTATGATGGCTACACCTTC

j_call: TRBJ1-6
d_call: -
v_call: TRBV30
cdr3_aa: CAWSESGPLHF
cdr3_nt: TGTGCCTGGAGTGAGTCCGGGCCCCTCCACTTT

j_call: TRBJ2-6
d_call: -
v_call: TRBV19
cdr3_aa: CASSKQGSGANVLTF
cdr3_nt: TGTGCCAGTAGTAAACAGGGCTCCGGGGCCAACGTCCTGACTTTC

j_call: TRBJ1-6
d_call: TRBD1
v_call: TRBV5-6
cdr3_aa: CASSWGQGRTALHF
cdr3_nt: TGTGCCAGCAGCTGGGGACAGGGGCGAACGGCCCTCCACTTT

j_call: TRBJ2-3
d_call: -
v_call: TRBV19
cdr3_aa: CASSQGRVSTDTQYF
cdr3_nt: TGTGCCAGTAGTCAGGGGCGCGTTTCCACAGATACGCAGTATTTT

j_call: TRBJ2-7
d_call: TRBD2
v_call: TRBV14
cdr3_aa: CASSQGLGLAGLYEQYF
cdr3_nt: TGTGCCAGCAGCCAGGGGCTGGGACTAGCGGGACTATACGAGCAGTACTTC

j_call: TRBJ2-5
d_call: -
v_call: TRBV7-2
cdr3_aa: CASSLVATGVRETQYF
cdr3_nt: TGTGCCAGCAGCTTAGTGGCGACAGGAGTTAGGGAGACCCAGTACTTC

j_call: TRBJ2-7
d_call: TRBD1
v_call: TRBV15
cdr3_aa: CATSRTGGEQYF
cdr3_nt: TGTGCCACCAGCAGGACAGGGGGCGAGCAGTACTTC

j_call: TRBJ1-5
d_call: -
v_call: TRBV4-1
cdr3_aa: CASSQDGQYNQPQHF
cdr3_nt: TGCGCCAGCAGCCAAGACGGACAGTACAATCAGCCCCAGCATTTT

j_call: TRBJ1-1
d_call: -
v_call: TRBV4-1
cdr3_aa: CASSEQTDTHRNTEAFF
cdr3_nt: TGCGCCAGCAGCGAGCAAACAGATACTCACAGGAACACTGAAGCTTTCTTT

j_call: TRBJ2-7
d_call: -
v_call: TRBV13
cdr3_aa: CASSFGRAAYEQYF
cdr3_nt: TGTGCCAGCAGCTTCGGGCGGGCAGCCTACGAGCAGTACTTC

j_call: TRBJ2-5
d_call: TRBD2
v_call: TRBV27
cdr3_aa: CASSSRLAGGWETQYF
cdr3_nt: TGTGCCAGCAGTTCACGACTAGCGGGAGGTTGGGAGACCCAGTACTTC

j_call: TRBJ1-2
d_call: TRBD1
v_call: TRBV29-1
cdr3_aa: CSARDREDYGYTF
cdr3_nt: TGCAGCGCCAGGGACAGGGAAGACTATGGCTACACCTTC

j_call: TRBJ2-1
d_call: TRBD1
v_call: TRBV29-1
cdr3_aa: CSVDSGQGARRSSYNEQFF
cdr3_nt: TGCAGCGTTGACTCTGGACAGGGGGCACGGCGGAGCTCCTACAATGAGCAGTTCTTC

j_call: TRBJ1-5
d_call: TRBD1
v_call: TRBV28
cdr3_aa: CASRYYGQVSQPQHF
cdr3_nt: TGTGCCAGCAGGTATTACGGACAGGTCTCTCAGCCCCAGCATTTT

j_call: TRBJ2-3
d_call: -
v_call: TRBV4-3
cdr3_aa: CASSPQAGAADTQYF
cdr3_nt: TGCGCCAGCAGCCCCCAGGCGGGCGCGGCAGATACGCAGTATTTT

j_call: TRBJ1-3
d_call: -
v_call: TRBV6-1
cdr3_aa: CASSGKGVVSGNTIYF
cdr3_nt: TGTGCCAGCAGTGGGAAGGGGGTCGTCTCTGGAAACACCATATATTTT

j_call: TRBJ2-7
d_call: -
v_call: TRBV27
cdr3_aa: CASSLGGPASGSYEQYF
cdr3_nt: TGTGCCAGCAGTTTAGGGGGGCCGGCTAGCGGATCCTACGAGCAGTACTTC

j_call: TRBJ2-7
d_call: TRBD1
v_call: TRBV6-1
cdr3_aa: CASRTSGGQSEQYF
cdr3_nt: TGTGCCAGCAGAACATCAGGGGGACAGTCTGAGCAGTACTTC

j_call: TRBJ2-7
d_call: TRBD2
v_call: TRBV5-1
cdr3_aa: CASSSFGGLFYEQYF
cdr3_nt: TGCGCCAGCAGTAGCTTCGGGGGGTTATTCTACGAGCAGTACTTC

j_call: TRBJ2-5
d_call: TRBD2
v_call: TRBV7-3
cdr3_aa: CASSKAGGQETQYF
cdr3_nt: TGTGCCAGCAGCAAAGCGGGGGGACAAGAGACCCAGTACTTC

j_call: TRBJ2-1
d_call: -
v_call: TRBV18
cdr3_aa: CASSPSRGYNEQFF
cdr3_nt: TGTGCCAGCTCACCATCCAGGGGTTACAATGAGCAGTTCTTC

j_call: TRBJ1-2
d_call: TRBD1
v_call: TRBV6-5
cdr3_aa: CASSPGTGRAYGYTF
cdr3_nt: TGTGCCAGCAGTCCGGGGACAGGGAGGGCCTATGGCTACACCTTC

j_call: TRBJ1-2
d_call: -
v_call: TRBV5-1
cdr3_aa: CASSVDPRVKNYGYTF
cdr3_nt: TGCGCCAGCAGCGTGGACCCGAGGGTAAAAAACTATGGCTACACCTTC

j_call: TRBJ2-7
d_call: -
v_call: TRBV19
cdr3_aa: CASSPKLTGTLSTEQYF
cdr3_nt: TGTGCCAGTAGTCCAAAGTTGACAGGCACTCTCTCTACCGAGCAGTACTTC

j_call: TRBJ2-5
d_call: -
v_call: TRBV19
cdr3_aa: CASSITGTQYF
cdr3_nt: TGTGCCAGTAGTATTACCGGGACCCAGTACTTC

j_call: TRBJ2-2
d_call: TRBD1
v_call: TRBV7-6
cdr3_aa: CASSLYAGDRGLVTGELFF
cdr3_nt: TGTGCCAGCAGCTTGTATGCCGGGGACAGGGGGCTGGTCACCGGGGAGCTGTTTTTT

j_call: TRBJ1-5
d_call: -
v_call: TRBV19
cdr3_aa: CASSTQVTSNQPQHF
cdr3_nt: TGTGCCAGTAGTACACAGGTTACTAGCAATCAGCCCCAGCATTTT

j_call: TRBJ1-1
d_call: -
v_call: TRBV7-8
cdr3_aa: CASYVGGPMNTEAFF
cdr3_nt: TGTGCCAGCTATGTGGGGGGTCCCATGAACACTGAAGCTTTCTTT

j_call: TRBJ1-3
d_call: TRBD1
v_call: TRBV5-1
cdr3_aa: CASSLVGTVSSGNTIYF
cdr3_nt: TGCGCCAGCAGCTTGGTAGGGACAGTAAGCTCTGGAAACACCATATATTTT

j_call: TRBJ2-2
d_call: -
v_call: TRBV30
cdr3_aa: CALSTGELFF
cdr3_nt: TGTGCCTTGTCTACCGGGGAGCTGTTTTTT

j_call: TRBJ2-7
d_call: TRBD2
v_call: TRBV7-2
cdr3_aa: CASSPTSVGSEQYF
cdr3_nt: TGTGCCAGCAGCCCGACTAGCGTCGGGAGCGAGCAGTACTTC

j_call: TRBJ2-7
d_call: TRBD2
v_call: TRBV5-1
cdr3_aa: CASSLTSGRGRSYEQYF
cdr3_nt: TGCGCCAGCAGCTTGACTAGCGGGAGAGGTAGGTCCTACGAGCAGTACTTC